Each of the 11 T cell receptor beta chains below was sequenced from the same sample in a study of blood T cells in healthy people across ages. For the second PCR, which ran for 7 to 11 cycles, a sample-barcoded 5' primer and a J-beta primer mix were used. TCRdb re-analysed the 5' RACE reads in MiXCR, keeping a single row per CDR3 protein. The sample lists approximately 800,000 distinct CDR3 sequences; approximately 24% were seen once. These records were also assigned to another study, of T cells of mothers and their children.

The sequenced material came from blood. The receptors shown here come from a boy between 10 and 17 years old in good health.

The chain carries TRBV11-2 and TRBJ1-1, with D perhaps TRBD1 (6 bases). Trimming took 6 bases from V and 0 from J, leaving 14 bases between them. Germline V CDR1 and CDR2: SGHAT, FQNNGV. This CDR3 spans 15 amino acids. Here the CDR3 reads CASRLNRGMNTEAFF. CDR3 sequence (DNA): TGTGCCAGCAGGCTAAATAGGGGGATGAACACTGAAGCTTTCTTT.

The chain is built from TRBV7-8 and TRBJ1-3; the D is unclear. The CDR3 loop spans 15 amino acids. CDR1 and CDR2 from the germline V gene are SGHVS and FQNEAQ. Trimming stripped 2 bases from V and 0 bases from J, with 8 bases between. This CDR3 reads CASSLQIFSGNTIYF. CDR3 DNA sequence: TGTGCCAGCAGCTTACAGATTTTCTCTGGAAACACCATATATTTT.

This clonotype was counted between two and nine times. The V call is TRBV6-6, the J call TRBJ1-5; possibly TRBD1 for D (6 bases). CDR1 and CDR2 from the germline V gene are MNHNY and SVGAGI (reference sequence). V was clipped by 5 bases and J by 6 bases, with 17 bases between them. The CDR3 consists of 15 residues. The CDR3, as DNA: TGTGCCAGCAGTACCGCGGGGGGGCAATTTCAGCCCCAGCATTTT. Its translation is CASSTAGGQFQPQHF.

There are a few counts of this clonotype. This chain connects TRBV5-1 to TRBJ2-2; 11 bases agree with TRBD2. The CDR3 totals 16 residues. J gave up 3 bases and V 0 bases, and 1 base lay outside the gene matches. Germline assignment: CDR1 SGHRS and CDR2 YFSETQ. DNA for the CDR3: TGCGCCAGCAGCTTGGTACTAGCGGGGGACACCGGGGAGCTGTTTTTT. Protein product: CASSLVLAGDTGELFF.

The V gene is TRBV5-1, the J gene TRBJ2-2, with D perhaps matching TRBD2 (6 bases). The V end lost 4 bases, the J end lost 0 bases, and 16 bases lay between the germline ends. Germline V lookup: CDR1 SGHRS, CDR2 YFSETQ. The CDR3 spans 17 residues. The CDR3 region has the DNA TGCGCCAGCAGCCTCACGCGGGGCAGGGCGAACACCGGGGAGCTGTTTTTT. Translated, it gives CASSLTRGRANTGELFF.

CDR3 residues: CASSQGAGGNNEQFF. Written as DNA, the CDR3 is TGTGCCAGCAGCCAAGGAGCGGGGGGGAACAATGAGCAGTTCTTC. The chain carries TRBV3-1 and TRBJ2-1; 10 bases match TRBD2. V shed 1 base, J shed 5 bases, and the junction held 2 bases outside the gene matches. The CDR3 runs 15 residues. The germline V gene encodes CDR1 LGHDT and CDR2 YNNKEL (reference sequence).

For the CDR3, the DNA is TGTGCCATCAGTCAGGGTAGCAATCAGCCCCAGCATTTT. This translates into CAISQGSNQPQHF. The chain links TRBV10-3 to TRBJ1-5; a weak D match, TRBD1 (5 bases). This CDR3 is built from 13 residues. V dropped 5 bases and J dropped 0 bases, with 5 bases sitting between them. In germline, CDR1 is ENHRY, CDR2 SYGVKD.

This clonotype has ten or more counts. CDR3 nucleotide sequence: TGCAGTGCGGGGGGCGGGGGAAGACTAGCGGACTCCTACAATGAGCAGTTCTTC. Amino acids: CSAGGGGRLADSYNEQFF. This sequence joins TRBV20-1 and TRBJ2-1; 9 nucleotides match TRBD2. The V gene end was trimmed by 6 bases and the J gene end by 0 bases; junction bases not matched to a gene: 15. The CDR3 contains 18 residues. CDR1 and CDR2 (germline): DFQATT, SNEGSKA (reference sequence).

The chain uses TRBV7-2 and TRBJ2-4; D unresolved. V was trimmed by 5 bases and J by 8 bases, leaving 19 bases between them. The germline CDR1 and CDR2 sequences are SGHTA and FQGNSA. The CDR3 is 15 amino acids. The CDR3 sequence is CASSRRGPRADIQYF. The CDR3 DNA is TGTGCCAGCAGCCGAAGAGGCCCCCGGGCCGACATTCAGTACTTC.

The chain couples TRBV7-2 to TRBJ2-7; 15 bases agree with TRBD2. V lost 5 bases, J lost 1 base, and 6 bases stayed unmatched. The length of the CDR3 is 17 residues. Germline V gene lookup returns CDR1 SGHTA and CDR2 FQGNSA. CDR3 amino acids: CASSPRTSGGASYEQYF. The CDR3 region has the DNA TGTGCCAGCAGCCCGCGGACTAGCGGGGGGGCTTCCTACGAGCAGTACTTC.

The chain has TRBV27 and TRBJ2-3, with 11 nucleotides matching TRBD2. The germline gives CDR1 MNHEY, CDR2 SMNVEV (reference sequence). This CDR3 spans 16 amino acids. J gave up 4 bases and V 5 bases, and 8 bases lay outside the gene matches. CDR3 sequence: CASSTLAGGLADTQYF. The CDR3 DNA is TGTGCCAGCAGTACCCTAGCGGGGGGCCTCGCAGATACGCAGTATTTT.